This entry lists 9 T cell receptor beta chains sequenced from one sample in a study of OX40 agonist ivuxolimab in advanced cancers. The method was immunoSEQ multiplex PCR; TCRdb's version includes in-frame clones alone and lacks a portion of them. The repertoire holds tens of thousands of clones, with nearly 90% as singletons. Sample: CD4+ or CD8+ T cells sorted from blood, taken in a trial of the OX40 agonist ivuxolimab. Source of these receptors: an adult with an advanced solid tumor such as melanoma, head and neck, liver or kidney cancer.

V usage is TRBV5-1 and J usage is TRBJ2-2; 8 nucleotides line up with TRBD1. Germline-derived CDR1 and CDR2 are SGHRS and YFSETQ. The CDR3 has 14 amino acids. Trimming cost V 4 bases and J 6 bases; bases outside gene matches: 5. The CDR3 DNA reads as TGCGCCAGCAGCCAGGGACAGGCCTCCGGGGAGCTGTTTTTT. Translated, it gives CASSQGQASGELFF.

The chain uses TRBV19 and TRBJ1-5, with a tentative D call TRBD1 (5 bases). Germline lookup yields CDR1 LNHDA and CDR2 SQIVND (reference sequence). V lost 6 bases to trimming and J lost 2 bases, with 11 bases between them. The CDR3 length is 14 residues. In nucleotides, the CDR3 is TGTGCCAGTAGCGGGGGGGAGGGCAATCAGCCCCAGCATTTT. Residues: CASSGGEGNQPQHF.

In this sample, this clone turned up once. V gene TRBV9 combines with J gene TRBJ2-1; D remains ambiguous. V was cut by 3 bases and J by 3 bases, with 10 bases left in between. The CDR3 runs to 14 residues. The V gene's germline CDR1 is SGDLS and CDR2 YYNGEE. CDR3 DNA sequence: TGTGCCAGCAGCGGCCGACTTAGCTACAATGAGCAGTTCTTC. Its protein is CASSGRLSYNEQFF.

This clone occurred once. The chain uses TRBV28 and TRBJ2-1; the match to TRBD2 covers 11 bases. With V trimmed by 5 bases and J by 3 bases, 3 bases remained unmatched. The CDR3 sequence is 15 residues long. Germline V gene lookup returns CDR1 MDHEN and CDR2 SYDVKM. The CDR3 spells CASSLLAGVYNEQFF. The CDR3 DNA is TGTGCCAGCAGTCTACTAGCGGGAGTCTACAATGAGCAGTTCTTC.

This clone was recorded only once. This rearrangement joins TRBV7-9 to TRBJ2-2; D possibly uses TRBD1 or TRBD2 (6 bases each). Between the trimmed V and J ends, which lost 4 bases and 2 bases, there was a span of 14 bases. This CDR3 is built from 16 residues. The germline CDR1 and CDR2 sequences are SEHNR and FQNEAQ (reference sequence). DNA for the CDR3: TGTGCCAGCAGCTACCCCGGGGGCGGCAACACCGGGGAGCTGTTTTTT. Translated: CASSYPGGGNTGELFF.

The chain employs TRBV29-1 and TRBJ1-2; D is uncertain. The germline CDR1 and CDR2 sequences are SQVTM and ANQGSEA. The CDR3 is 14 amino acids. V dropped 4 bases and J dropped 4 bases, with 16 bases sitting between them. This chain's CDR3 is CSVVLKESPYGYTF. CDR3 sequence (DNA): TGCAGCGTTGTTCTAAAGGAATCCCCCTATGGCTACACCTTC.

J is TRBJ2-5 and V is TRBV10-3, with D unresolved. Trimming shortened V by 4 bases and J by 2 bases, and 11 bases separated the two germline ends. The CDR3 has 14 amino acids. CDR1 ENHRY and CDR2 SYGVKD come from the germline V gene. CDR3 nucleotide sequence: TGTGCCATCAGTGTCTCGGCAGCTCAAGAGACCCAGTACTTC. As protein: CAISVSAAQETQYF.

CDR3 in DNA: TGTGCCAGCAGCTTGGATTTGAGGGGGCTGGTCACTGAAGCTTTCTTT. It yields the protein CASSLDLRGLVTEAFF. V usage is TRBV5-6 and J usage is TRBJ1-1, with 7 positions matching TRBD1. The V segment lost 0 bases and the J segment 4 bases; nucleotides outside the gene matches: 9. Germline V gene lookup returns CDR1 SGHDT and CDR2 YYEEEE. The CDR3 contains 16 residues. The variable domain in full, with the rest retrieved from reference TRBV5-6 and TRBJ1-1, is DAGVTQSPTHLIKTRGQQVTLRCSPKSGHDTVSWYQQALGQGPQFIFQYYEEEERQRGNFPDRFSGHQFPNYSSELNVNALLLGDSALYLCASSLDLRGLVTEAFFGQGTRLTVV.

This chain uses TRBV5-1 with TRBJ1-2; unclear D gene. The length of the CDR3 is 11 residues. Between the trimmed V and J ends, which lost 5 bases and 3 bases, there was a span of 5 bases. Germline-derived CDR1 and CDR2 are SGHRS and YFSETQ. In DNA form, the CDR3 reads TGCGCCAGCAGAAGGGACTATGGCTACACCTTC. It specifies CASRRDYGYTF.